This entry concerns a single TCR beta chain. The germline gives CDR1 LNHDA, CDR2 SQIVND (reference sequence). Trimming removed 7 bases from V and 2 bases from J; junction bases left unmatched: 7. CDR3 length: 15 amino acids. Produced via immunoSEQ multiplex PCR; TCRdb's table is partial and in-frame only. The repertoire holds more than 300,000 clones, with approximately 86% as singletons. This entry comes from a study of Ad26.COV2.S vaccination and SARS-CoV-2 variants. Indicated treatment: some 19 received Ad26.COV2.S at low or high dose, single or two shots; 5 received placebo; per-sample allocation not given. The investigators took samples on day 63 after the first vaccine or placebo injection.

Sequencing used peripheral blood, obtained in a trial of Ad26.COV2.S vaccine versus placebo. V usage is TRBV19 and J usage is TRBJ1-5; 8 positions match TRBD1. This sequence originates from a person aged 18-65 years who received the Ad26.COV2.S COVID-19 vaccine or a placebo. The CDR3 sequence: CASIRTDRGNQPQHF. The CDR3 DNA follows: TGTGCCAGTATAAGGACGGACAGGGGCAATCAGCCCCAGCATTTT.